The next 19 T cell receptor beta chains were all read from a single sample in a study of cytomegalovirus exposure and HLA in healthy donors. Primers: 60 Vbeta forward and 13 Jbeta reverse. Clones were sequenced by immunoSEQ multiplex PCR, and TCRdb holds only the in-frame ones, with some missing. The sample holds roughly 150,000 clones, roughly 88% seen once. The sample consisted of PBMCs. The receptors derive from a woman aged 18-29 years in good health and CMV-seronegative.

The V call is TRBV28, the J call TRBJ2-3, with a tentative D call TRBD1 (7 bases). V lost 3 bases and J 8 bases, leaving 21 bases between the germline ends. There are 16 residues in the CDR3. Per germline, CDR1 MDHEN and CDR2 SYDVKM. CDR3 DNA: TGTGCCAGCAGTTTGTTGTCCTCGAACCAGGGGGGTACGCAGTATTTT. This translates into CASSLLSSNQGGTQYF.

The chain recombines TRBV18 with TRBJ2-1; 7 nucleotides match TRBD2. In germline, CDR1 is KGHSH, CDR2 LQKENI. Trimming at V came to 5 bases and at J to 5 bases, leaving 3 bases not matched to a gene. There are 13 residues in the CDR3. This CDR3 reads CASSLGLNNEQFF. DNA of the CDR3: TGTGCCAGCTCATTGGGACTAAACAATGAGCAGTTCTTC. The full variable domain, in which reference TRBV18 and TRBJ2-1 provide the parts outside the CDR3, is NAGVMQNPRHLVRRRGQEARLRCSPMKGHSHVYWYRQLPEEGLKFMVYLQKENIIDESGMPKERFSAEFPKEGPSILRIQQVVRGDSAAYFCASSLGLNNEQFFGPGTRLTVL.

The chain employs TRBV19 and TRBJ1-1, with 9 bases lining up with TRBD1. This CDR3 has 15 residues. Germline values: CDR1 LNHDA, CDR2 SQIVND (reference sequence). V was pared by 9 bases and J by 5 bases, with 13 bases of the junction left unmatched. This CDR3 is CASRIEGTGRTEAFF. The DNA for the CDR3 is TGTGCCAGCCGAATAGAAGGGACAGGGAGGACTGAAGCTTTCTTT. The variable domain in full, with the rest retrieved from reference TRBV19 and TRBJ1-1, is DGGITQSPKYLFRKEGQNVTLSCEQNLNHDAMYWYRQDPGQGLRLIYYSQIVNDFQKGDIAEGYSVSREKKESFPLTVTSAQKNPTAFYLCASRIEGTGRTEAFFGQGTRLTVV.

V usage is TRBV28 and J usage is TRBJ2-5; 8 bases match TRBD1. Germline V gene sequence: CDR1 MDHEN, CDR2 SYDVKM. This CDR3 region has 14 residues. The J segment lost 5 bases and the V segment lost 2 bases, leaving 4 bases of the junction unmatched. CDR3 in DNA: TGTGCCAGCAGTTTAACAGGGGGAATGGAGACCCAGTACTTC. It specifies CASSLTGGMETQYF.

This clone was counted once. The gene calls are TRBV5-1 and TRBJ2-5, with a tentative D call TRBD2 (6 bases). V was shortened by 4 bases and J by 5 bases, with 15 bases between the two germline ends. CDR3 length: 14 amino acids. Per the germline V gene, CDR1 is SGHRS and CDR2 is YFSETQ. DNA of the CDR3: TGCGCCAGCAGCCGGGACTCCAGAGGGGAGACCCAGTACTTC. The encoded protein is CASSRDSRGETQYF. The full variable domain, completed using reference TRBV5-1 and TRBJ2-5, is KAGVTQTPRYLIKTRGQQVTLSCSPISGHRSVSWYQQTPGQGLQFLFEYFSETQRNKGNFPGRFSGRQFSNSRSEMNVSTLELGDSALYLCASSRDSRGETQYFGPGTRLLVL.

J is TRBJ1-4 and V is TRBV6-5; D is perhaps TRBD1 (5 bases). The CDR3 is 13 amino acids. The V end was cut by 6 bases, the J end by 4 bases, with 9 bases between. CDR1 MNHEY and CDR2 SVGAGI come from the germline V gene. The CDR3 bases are TGTGCCAGCAGGAACCAGGGTAATGAAAAACTGTTTTTT. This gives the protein CASRNQGNEKLFF.

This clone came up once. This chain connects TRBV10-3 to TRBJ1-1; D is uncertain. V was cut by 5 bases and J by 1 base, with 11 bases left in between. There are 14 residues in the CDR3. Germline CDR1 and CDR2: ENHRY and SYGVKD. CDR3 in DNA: TGTGCCATCAGTCCACGCCCGGGGAACACTGAAGCTTTCTTT. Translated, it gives CAISPRPGNTEAFF.

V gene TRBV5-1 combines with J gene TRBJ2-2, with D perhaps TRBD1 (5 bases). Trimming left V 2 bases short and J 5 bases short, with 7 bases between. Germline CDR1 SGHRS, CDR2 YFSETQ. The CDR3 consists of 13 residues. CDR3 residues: CASSFQGTGELFF. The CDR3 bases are TGCGCCAGCAGCTTTCAGGGAACCGGGGAGCTGTTTTTT.

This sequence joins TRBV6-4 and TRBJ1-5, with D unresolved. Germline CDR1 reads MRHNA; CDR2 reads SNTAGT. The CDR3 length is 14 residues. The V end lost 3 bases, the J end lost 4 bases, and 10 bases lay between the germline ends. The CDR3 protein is CASSDVGGNQPQHF. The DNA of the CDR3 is TGTGCCAGCAGTGATGTAGGAGGGAATCAGCCCCAGCATTTT.

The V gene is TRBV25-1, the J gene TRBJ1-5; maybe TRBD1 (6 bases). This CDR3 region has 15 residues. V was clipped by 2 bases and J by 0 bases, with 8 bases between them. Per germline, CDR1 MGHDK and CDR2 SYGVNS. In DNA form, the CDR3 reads TGTGCCAGCAGTGAAGGACAGCTTAGCAATCAGCCCCAGCATTTT. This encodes CASSEGQLSNQPQHF.

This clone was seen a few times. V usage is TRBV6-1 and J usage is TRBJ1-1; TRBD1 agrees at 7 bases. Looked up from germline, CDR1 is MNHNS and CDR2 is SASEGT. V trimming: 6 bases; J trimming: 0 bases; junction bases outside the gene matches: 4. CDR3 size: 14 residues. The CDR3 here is CASRGDRLNTEAFF. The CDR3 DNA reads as TGTGCCAGCAGGGGGGACAGATTGAACACTGAAGCTTTCTTT.

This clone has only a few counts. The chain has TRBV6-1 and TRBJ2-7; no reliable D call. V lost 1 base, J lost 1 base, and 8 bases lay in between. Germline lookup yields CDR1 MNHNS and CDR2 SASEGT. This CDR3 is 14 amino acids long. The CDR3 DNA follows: TGTGCCAGCAGTGAAGTTCTCAGTTCCTACGAGCAGTACTTC. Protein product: CASSEVLSSYEQYF.

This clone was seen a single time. The CDR3 is CASSLVPYSNQPQHF. The DNA of the CDR3 is TGTGCCAGCAGCTTGGTTCCTTATAGCAATCAGCCCCAGCATTTT. The chain couples TRBV5-5 to TRBJ1-5, with D hard to call. CDR1 and CDR2 (germline): SGHKS, YYEKEE (reference sequence). The CDR3 sequence is 15 residues long. With 0 bases removed from V and 0 bases from J, the gap between germline ends came to 7 bases.

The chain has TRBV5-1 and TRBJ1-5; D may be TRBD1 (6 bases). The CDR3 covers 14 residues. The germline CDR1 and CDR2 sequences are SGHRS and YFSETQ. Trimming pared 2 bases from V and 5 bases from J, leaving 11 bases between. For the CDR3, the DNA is TGCGCCAGCAGCTTAGGGGGGGCACATCAGCCCCAGCATTTT. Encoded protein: CASSLGGAHQPQHF. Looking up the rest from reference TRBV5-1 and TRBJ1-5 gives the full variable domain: KAGVTQTPRYLIKTRGQQVTLSCSPISGHRSVSWYQQTPGQGLQFLFEYFSETQRNKGNFPGRFSGRQFSNSRSEMNVSTLELGDSALYLCASSLGGAHQPQHFGDGTRLSIL.

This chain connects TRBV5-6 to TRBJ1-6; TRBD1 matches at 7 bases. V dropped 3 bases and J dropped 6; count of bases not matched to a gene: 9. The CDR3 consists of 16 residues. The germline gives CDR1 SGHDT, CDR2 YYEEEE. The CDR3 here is CASSYAPGTVNSPLHF. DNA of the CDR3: TGTGCCAGCAGCTACGCACCCGGGACAGTTAATTCACCCCTCCACTTT.

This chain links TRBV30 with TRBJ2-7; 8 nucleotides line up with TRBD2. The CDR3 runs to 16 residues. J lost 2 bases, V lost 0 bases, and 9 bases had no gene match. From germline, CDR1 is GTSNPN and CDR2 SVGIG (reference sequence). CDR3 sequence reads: CAWSVRGGAMTYEQYF. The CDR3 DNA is TGTGCCTGGAGTGTACGGGGGGGGGCCATGACCTACGAGCAGTACTTC.

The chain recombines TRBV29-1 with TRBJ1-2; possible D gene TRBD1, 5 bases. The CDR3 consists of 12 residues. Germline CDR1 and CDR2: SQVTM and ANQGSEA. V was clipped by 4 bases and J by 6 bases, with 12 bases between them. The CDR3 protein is CSVGGDPHGYTF. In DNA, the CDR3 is TGCAGCGTTGGGGGGGACCCCCATGGCTACACCTTC.

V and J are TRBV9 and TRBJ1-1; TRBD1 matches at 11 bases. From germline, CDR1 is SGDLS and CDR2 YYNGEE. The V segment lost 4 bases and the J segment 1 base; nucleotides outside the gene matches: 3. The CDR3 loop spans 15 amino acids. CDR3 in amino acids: CASSKGQGANTEAFF. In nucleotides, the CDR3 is TGTGCCAGCAGCAAAGGACAGGGGGCGAACACTGAAGCTTTCTTT. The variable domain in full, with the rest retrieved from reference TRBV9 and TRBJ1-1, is DSGVTQTPKHLITATGQRVTLRCSPRSGDLSVYWYQQSLDQGLQFLIQYYNGEERAKGNILERFSAQQFPDLHSELNLSSLELGDSALYFCASSKGQGANTEAFFGQGTRLTVV.

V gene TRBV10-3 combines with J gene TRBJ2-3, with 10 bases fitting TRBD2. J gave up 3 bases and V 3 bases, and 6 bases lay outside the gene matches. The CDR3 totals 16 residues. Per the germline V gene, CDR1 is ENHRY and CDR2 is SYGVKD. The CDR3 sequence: CAISDPSGGSTDTQYF. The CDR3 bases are TGTGCCATCAGTGACCCTAGCGGGGGAAGTACAGATACGCAGTATTTT.